These 31 T cell receptor beta chains share one sample of origin, sequenced in a study of human T cells and chemical hapten exposure. The time point is: patch test 2, 6 weeks after DPC sensitization. Treatment described: therapeutic diphenylcyclopropenone sensitization with weekly scalp DPC. TCRdb recomputed calls from the RACE reads with MiXCR, one row per CDR3 protein. The sample gives 42,000 or so distinct CDR3 sequences, around 9% of which show up once; 15% is in the top ten. Sequenced material: whole blood, taken in connection with sensitization to the hapten diphenylcyclopropenone (DPC). These receptor sequences come from a woman aged 40-49 years with alopecia areata. Some clones in this sample may be carry-over from other donors' samples.

This clonotype has a handful of counts. V and J are TRBV4-1 and TRBJ2-3; 7 bases line up with TRBD1. V trimming: 8 bases; J trimming: 3 bases; junction bases outside the gene matches: 11. The CDR3 spans 15 residues. Germline CDR1 MGHRA, CDR2 YSYEKL. In DNA form, the CDR3 reads TGCGCCAGCGGACAAAGGACAGGAGTGACAGATACGCAGTATTTT. This gives the protein CASGQRTGVTDTQYF.

At least ten counts were recorded for this clonotype. Here the CDR3 reads CASSLQRTIYF. As DNA, the CDR3 is TGTGCCAGCAGCCTGCAGCGCACCATATATTTT. J is TRBJ1-3 and V is TRBV28; D gene ambiguous. The CDR3 spans 11 residues. Trimming left V 6 bases short and J 9 bases short, with 9 bases between. Germline-derived CDR1 and CDR2 are MDHEN and SYDVKM.

Here the CDR3 DNA reads TGCAGCGTTGAATCCCTTCGGGATACGCAGTATTTT. Amino acid sequence: CSVESLRDTQYF. The rearrangement joins TRBV29-1 to TRBJ2-3; no clear D gene. CDR3 length equals 12 residues. Germline-derived CDR1 and CDR2 are SQVTM and ANQGSEA. Trimming removed 2 bases from V and 6 bases from J, with 9 bases in between.

This clonotype showed up many times. CDR3 DNA sequence: TGTGCCAGCAGTACCGACGAGAAAGAGACCCAGTACTTC. Encoded protein: CASSTDEKETQYF. The chain employs TRBV6-2 or TRBV6-3 and TRBJ2-5; D gene ambiguous. This CDR3 has 13 amino acids. The ends were cut back, 5 bases at V and 3 bases at J, with 10 bases in the middle. Germline CDR1 MNHEY, CDR2 SVGEGT.

At least ten counts were recorded for this clonotype. This chain connects TRBV19 to TRBJ2-4; D is undetermined. The CDR3 extends over 17 amino acids. The germline V gene encodes CDR1 LNHDA and CDR2 SQIVND (reference sequence). V was cut by 0 bases and J by 5 bases, with 17 bases left in between. CDR3 amino acids: CASSIDRTTYGQNIQYF. DNA for the CDR3: TGTGCCAGTAGTATAGATAGAACCACTTATGGCCAAAACATTCAGTACTTC.

This clonotype was detected ten times or more. This sequence joins TRBV5-5 and TRBJ1-1; D is possibly TRBD1 (5 bases). With 1 base removed from V and 4 bases from J, the gap between germline ends came to 11 bases. Germline-derived CDR1 and CDR2 are SGHKS and YYEKEE (reference sequence). The CDR3 covers 14 residues. CDR3 protein: CASSLHGAGTEAFF. The CDR3 DNA sequence: TGTGCCAGCAGCTTGCATGGGGCGGGCACTGAAGCTTTCTTT.

This clonotype was picked up many times. The CDR3 spells CASSPDRGLNQPQHF. The CDR3, as DNA: TGTGCCAGCAGCCCGGACAGGGGGCTGAATCAGCCCCAGCATTTT. The chain carries TRBV7-2 and TRBJ1-5; 11 bases match TRBD1. The CDR3 spans 15 residues. V lost 5 bases, J lost 4 bases, and 4 bases stayed unmatched. The germline V gene has CDR1 SGHTA and CDR2 FQGNSA.

This clonotype was observed at least ten times. V gene TRBV18 combines with J gene TRBJ2-1, with D unclear. V lost 4 bases and J lost 0, with 13 bases in between. This CDR3 comprises 16 residues. Germline V gene sequence: CDR1 KGHSH, CDR2 LQKENI. The chain's CDR3 is CASSHQTQTSYNEQFF. The DNA of the CDR3 is TGTGCCAGCTCACACCAGACACAGACCTCCTACAATGAGCAGTTCTTC.

This clonotype was recorded at least ten times. This rearrangement joins TRBV9 to TRBJ1-2; D unclear. V was clipped by 1 base and J by 2 bases, with 6 bases between them. The germline V gene has CDR1 SGDLS and CDR2 YYNGEE. CDR3 length: 13 amino acids. The CDR3 nucleotides are TGTGCCAGCAGCGTAAGGTTGAACTATGGCTACACCTTC. It specifies CASSVRLNYGYTF. Using reference TRBV9 and TRBJ1-2 for the parts outside the CDR3, the full variable domain is DSGVTQTPKHLITATGQRVTLRCSPRSGDLSVYWYQQSLDQGLQFLIQYYNGEERAKGNILERFSAQQFPDLHSELNLSSLELGDSALYFCASSVRLNYGYTFGSGTRLTVV.

This clonotype was picked up many times. The chain couples TRBV20-1 to TRBJ1-3; TRBD1 agrees at 8 bases. V lost 5 bases and J lost 2; bases outside the gene matches: 8. The CDR3 contains 15 residues. The germline V gene has CDR1 DFQATT and CDR2 SNEGSKA (reference sequence). As DNA, the CDR3 is TGCAGTGCTGACAGGGGCGCGTACCCTGGAAACACCATATATTTT. Amino acid sequence: CSADRGAYPGNTIYF.

The rearrangement links TRBV6-1 to TRBJ1-2, with a weak D call TRBD1 (5 bases). The CDR3 length is 15 residues. Trimming removed 3 bases from V and 4 bases from J, with 15 bases in between. Germline CDR1 MNHNS, CDR2 SASEGT. The CDR3: CASSDDRTALYGYTF. CDR3 sequence (DNA): TGTGCCAGCAGTGACGACAGAACAGCCCTCTATGGCTACACCTTC.

This clonotype was observed at least ten times. CDR3: CASSQDPGGNEQFF. The CDR3 DNA follows: TGTGCCAGCAGCCAAGACCCAGGGGGAAATGAGCAGTTCTTC. The rearrangement uses TRBV4-2 and TRBJ2-1; 7 positions match TRBD1. CDR1 is LGHNA, CDR2 YNFKEQ, per germline. V shed 0 bases and J 7 bases; nucleotides not matched to a gene: 3. The length of the CDR3 is 14 residues.

This clonotype was observed at least ten times. The chain couples TRBV6-5 to TRBJ2-1, with 13 bases lining up with TRBD2. V lost 5 bases to trimming and J lost 0 bases; unmatched junction nucleotides: 10. There are 19 residues in the CDR3. The germline V gene encodes CDR1 MNHEY and CDR2 SVGAGI. CDR3 loop: CASSTTSGGASGSYNEQFF. The CDR3 DNA reads as TGTGCCAGCAGTACAACTAGCGGGGGGGCCTCAGGCTCCTACAATGAGCAGTTCTTC.

This clonotype was recorded many times. The rearrangement uses TRBV6-5 and TRBJ1-4, with 7 bases identical to TRBD1. The CDR3 is made up of 14 amino acids. Germline V CDR1 and CDR2: MNHEY, SVGAGI. After removal of 6 bases from V and 7 bases from J, the junction contained 8 bases not matched to a gene. This chain's CDR3 is CASSPQGGSEKLFF. CDR3 nucleotides: TGTGCCAGCAGCCCTCAAGGGGGCTCTGAAAAACTGTTTTTT.

As concerns this clonotype: A much larger clone differs from this one at a single base, so this may be a read error. This sequence joins TRBV9 and TRBJ2-7; TRBD1 aligns across 7 bases. This CDR3 comprises 15 residues. With V trimmed by 4 bases and J by 5 bases, 12 bases remained unmatched. The germline V gene encodes CDR1 SGDLS and CDR2 YYNGEE. CDR3 nucleotide sequence: TGTGCCAGCAGCTCCCGAACAGGGGCGGGCGACGAGCAGTACTTC. This gives the protein CASSSRTGAGDEQYF.

This clonotype was observed at least ten times. The chain couples TRBV20-1 to TRBJ2-1; 9 bases map to TRBD2. CDR1 is DFQATT and CDR2 is SNEGSKA in the germline V gene (reference sequence). J was trimmed by 4 bases and V by 1 base; bases with no gene match: 8. The CDR3 contains 16 residues. CDR3 nucleotides: TGCAGTGCTAGAGTCGGTAGCGGGGGCCTATACAATGAGCAGTTCTTC. This codes for CSARVGSGGLYNEQFF.

This clonotype was picked up many times. V usage is TRBV2 and J usage is TRBJ1-6; unclear D gene. Germline-derived CDR1 and CDR2 are SNHLY and FYNNEI. V was pared by 2 bases and J by 8 bases, with 13 bases between. CDR3 length: 15 amino acids. The CDR3 coding sequence is TGTGCCAGCAGTGAAAACGACTCCTTTTATTCACCCCTCCACTTT. Protein sequence: CASSENDSFYSPLHF.

This chain uses TRBV10-1 with TRBJ2-1, with TRBD2 matching 7 bases. The J segment lost 3 bases and the V segment lost 5 bases, leaving 7 bases of the junction unmatched. The CDR3 length is 15 residues. The germline V gene encodes CDR1 WNHNN and CDR2 SYGVQD (reference sequence). CDR3: CASSWKLAFYNEQFF. CDR3 DNA sequence: TGCGCCAGCAGTTGGAAACTAGCGTTCTACAATGAGCAGTTCTTC.

This clonotype was observed at least ten times. The chain couples TRBV29-1 to TRBJ2-5, with a tentative D call TRBD1 (5 bases). V shed 2 bases and J shed 2 bases, with 9 bases lying between them. CDR1 and CDR2 from the germline V gene are SQVTM and ANQGSEA. The CDR3 contains 13 residues. The CDR3 coding sequence is TGCAGCGTTGAAAGACAGATACAAGAGACCCAGTACTTC. Amino acids: CSVERQIQETQYF.

The chain recombines TRBV29-1 with TRBJ2-7, with 12 positions matching TRBD1. Per the germline V gene, CDR1 is SQVTM and CDR2 is ANQGSEA. This CDR3 spans 13 amino acids. With V trimmed by 8 bases and J by 7 bases, 9 bases remained unmatched. The CDR3 bases are TGCAGCCCCCGGGGACAGGGGGCTTGGGAGCAGTACTTC. Encoded protein: CSPRGQGAWEQYF.

Notes on this clonotype: The junction and the germline gene differ at one end; a read error may be behind it. The rearrangement links TRBV28 to TRBJ1-1, with D tentatively TRBD1 (6 bases). Germline CDR1 and CDR2: MDHEN and SYDVKM. The CDR3 runs to 13 residues. The CDR3 sequence is CASSLVQGVTALF. The CDR3 bases are TGTGCCAGCAGTTTGGTACAGGGAGTGACGGCTCTCTTT.

This clonotype was found many times. The chain carries TRBV12-3 or TRBV12-4 and TRBJ2-6; D not resolved. With 7 bases removed from V and 4 bases from J, the gap between germline ends came to 17 bases. CDR3 length: 16 amino acids. CDR3 residues: CASTPIRSPGANVLTF. DNA of the CDR3: TGTGCCAGCACCCCAATCAGGAGTCCCGGGGCCAACGTCCTGACTTTC.

This clonotype was counted a few times. V usage is TRBV4-1 and J usage is TRBJ1-2, with D tentatively TRBD1 (5 bases). V lost 2 bases and J lost 7, with 14 bases in between. The CDR3 length is 14 residues. Germline values: CDR1 MGHRA, CDR2 YSYEKL. CDR3 protein: CASSQPGFATGYTF. The CDR3 nucleotides read TGCGCCAGCAGCCAACCAGGGTTCGCCACTGGCTACACCTTC.

CDR3 protein: CASSPGGEDSPLHF. The CDR3 bases are TGTGCCAGCAGCCCAGGCGGGGAAGACTCACCCCTCCACTTT. V gene TRBV3-1 combines with J gene TRBJ1-6; D uncertain. This CDR3 is 14 amino acids long. CDR1 and CDR2 from the germline V gene are LGHDT and YNNKEL (reference sequence). Trimming stripped 4 bases from V and 10 bases from J, with 14 bases between.

This clonotype is deemed medium-sized. The chain combines TRBV4-3 with TRBJ2-7; D is undetermined. The germline gives CDR1 LGHNA, CDR2 YSLEER. CDR3 size: 13 residues. Trimming removed 1 base from V and 3 bases from J, with 7 bases in between. Written as DNA, the CDR3 is TGCGCCAGCAGCCAAGGGGTCAACTACGAGCAGTACTTC. It yields the protein CASSQGVNYEQYF.

The V gene is TRBV12-3 or TRBV12-4, the J gene TRBJ1-5; D not certain. The CDR3 consists of 15 residues. The germline V and J ends were trimmed by 5 bases and 0 bases, with 11 bases remaining between them. The CDR3 loop is CASSRGGYSNQPQHF. The CDR3 coding sequence is TGTGCCAGCAGTCGCGGTGGGTATAGCAATCAGCCCCAGCATTTT.

This clonotype was detected only a few times. This chain joins TRBV4-1 and TRBJ2-1; the D gene is possibly TRBD2 (6 bases). Germline CDR1 is MGHRA and CDR2 is YSYEKL. V dropped 4 bases and J dropped 0 bases, with 16 bases sitting between them. The CDR3 length is 17 residues. CDR3 sequence: CASSRKGGQNSYNEQFF. The CDR3 DNA reads TGCGCCAGCAGCCGAAAGGGAGGCCAAAACTCCTACAATGAGCAGTTCTTC.

Many counts were recorded for this clonotype. The V and J genes are TRBV29-1 and TRBJ2-7; possibly TRBD2 for D (5 bases). V was cut by 4 bases and J by 5 bases, with 6 bases left in between. Germline CDR1 SQVTM, CDR2 ANQGSEA. The CDR3 extends over 10 amino acids. CDR3 sequence reads: CSVGGNEQYF. Written as DNA, the CDR3 is TGCAGCGTTGGAGGGAACGAGCAGTACTTC.

This clonotype was recorded a few times. The chain employs TRBV5-5 and TRBJ1-1; D is ambiguous. The germline gives CDR1 SGHKS, CDR2 YYEKEE (reference sequence). The CDR3 has 15 amino acids. Trimming took off 0 bases at V and 1 base at J, with 10 bases between the two ends. The CDR3 DNA is TGTGCCAGCAGCTTGGATCATCAAGGGAACACTGAAGCTTTCTTT. Its translation: CASSLDHQGNTEAFF. Together with reference TRBV5-5 and TRBJ1-1, the CDR3 gives the full variable domain: DAGVTQSPTHLIKTRGQQVTLRCSPISGHKSVSWYQQVLGQGPQFIFQYYEKEERGRGNFPDRFSARQFPNYSSELNVNALLLGDSALYLCASSLDHQGNTEAFFGQGTRLTVV.

This clonotype appeared many times. The chain is built from TRBV5-6 and TRBJ1-1; D unresolved. CDR3 length: 14 residues. CDR1 SGHDT and CDR2 YYEEEE come from the germline V gene. The V end was cut by 1 base, the J end by 1 base, with 8 bases between. The CDR3 DNA reads TGTGCCAGCAGCTTGAGGTCAGCGAACACTGAAGCTTTCTTT. It encodes CASSLRSANTEAFF.

The CDR3: CASSEFRSGIGNTIYF. The CDR3 DNA reads as TGTGCCAGCAGTGAATTTCGATCGGGAATCGGAAACACCATATATTTT. V usage is TRBV25-1 and J usage is TRBJ1-3, with D uncertain. CDR3 length: 16 amino acids. The V gene lost 1 base and the J gene lost 4 bases, with 14 bases spanning the gap. Germline V gene lookup returns CDR1 MGHDK and CDR2 SYGVNS.